Listed below are T cell receptor beta chains from one sample, sequenced in a study of glioma-infiltrating T cells after dendritic cell vaccination. Libraries were prepared by immunoSEQ multiplex PCR; TCRdb keeps only in-frame clonotypes and omits some of them. The sample holds tens of thousands of clones, around 86% seen once. The source material was blood, sampled after dendritic cell vaccination. The receptors were sampled from a human donor with glioblastoma. CDR3s include the opening cysteine and the closing phenylalanine or tryptophan.

J	V	CDR3
TRBJ2-7	TRBV6-1	CASNQPGQGPYEQYF
TRBJ2-1	TRBV29-1	CSVAMAGVPYNEQFF
TRBJ2-7	TRBV5-4	CASSLGGQLTYEQYF
TRBJ1-1	TRBV9	CASSVGSTWNTEAFF
TRBJ1-1	TRBV11-2	CASSLDSTTEAFF
TRBJ2-6	TRBV7-6	CASSPRTGSSGANVLTF
TRBJ2-7	TRBV7-2	CASSFQRGAYEQYF
TRBJ1-6	TRBV7-2	CASSLTFMGRNSPLHF
TRBJ1-2	TRBV6-1	CASPDLSRGEYGYTF
TRBJ2-1	TRBV5-6	CASSLRGREQFF
TRBJ1-4	TRBV29-1	CSAAGQGVANEKLFF
TRBJ2-5	TRBV10-3	CASGGTGAGRSGETQYF
TRBJ2-1	TRBV5-4	CASSLETGWAYNEQFF
TRBJ2-7	TRBV6-5	CASSSRYEQYF
TRBJ2-7	TRBV19	CASSIPGTGVEQYF
TRBJ1-2	TRBV11-3	CASSLGTAWGYTF
TRBJ2-3	TRBV29-1	CSGGGPTDTQYF
TRBJ2-2	TRBV19	CATKPPSENTGELFF
TRBJ2-7	TRBV29-1	CSAQTGYEQYF
TRBJ1-1	TRBV4-3	CASSPEGGRDTEAFF
TRBJ1-6	TRBV30	CAWCQGASSPLHF
TRBJ2-3	TRBV7-2	CASSSAVTDTQYF
TRBJ1-2	TRBV27	CASSSDRSYGYTF
TRBJ1-1	TRBV14	CASSQGGGVNTEAFF
TRBJ1-6	TRBV11-2	CASSPVRVNSPLHF
TRBJ1-1	TRBV10-3	CAIRKQGSVGNTEAFF
TRBJ1-1	TRBV19	CASNQQGWSTEAFF
TRBJ1-3	TRBV7-6	CASSLWAGTTQTSGNTIYF
TRBJ1-1	TRBV5-1	CASSLDPPGQGAGGEAFF
TRBJ2-5	TRBV5-1	CASSPGRGGGSQETQYF
TRBJ1-1	TRBV7-9	CASRGDGGMNTEAFF
TRBJ2-5	TRBV11-3	CASSLQETQYF
TRBJ1-2	TRBV6-5	CASILTGGLEYGYTF
TRBJ1-1	TRBV7-2	CASSLGTGASNTEAFF
TRBJ2-7	TRBV18	CASSPPVGAGNEQYF
TRBJ1-5	TRBV7-2	CASSSQAQGNQPQHF
TRBJ2-2	TRBV11-2	CASSLEVGGPPTGELFF
TRBJ2-7	TRBV7-2	CASSSYTYEQYF
TRBJ1-3	TRBV30	CAWRGKGLAGNTIYF
TRBJ2-1	TRBV5-5	CASSLDRVSYNEQFF
TRBJ1-1	TRBV19	CASRQGANTEAFF
TRBJ2-2	TRBV28	CASRRAGVDTGELFF
TRBJ2-1	TRBV27	CASSGDRGPSYNEQFF
TRBJ2-2	TRBV7-6	CASSLGRTPTLEGELFF
TRBJ2-2	TRBV5-1	CASSDRTGPTGELFF
TRBJ2-3	TRBV10-3	CAISGSGGVDTQYF
TRBJ1-2	TRBV7-2	CASSSTGAGYTF
TRBJ2-1	TRBV5-4	CASSLARGSSNEQFF
TRBJ2-5	TRBV15	CATSRAGGSQETQYF
TRBJ2-6	TRBV11-2	CASSFPGSGANVLTF
TRBJ2-2	TRBV4-1	CASSRQRGTGELFF
TRBJ1-2	TRBV30	CAWSVYRGRDGYTF
TRBJ2-7	TRBV7-2	CASSWGLADNSYEQYF
TRBJ2-7	TRBV4-2	CASSQVGQGSNEQYF
TRBJ1-1	TRBV10-2	CASSASRPNTEAFF
TRBJ2-7	TRBV9	CASSRDRADEQYF